Listed below are T cell receptor beta chains from one sample, sequenced in a study of cytomegalovirus exposure and HLA in healthy donors. Sequencing used immunoSEQ multiplex PCR; TCRdb keeps in-frame clones, though not all of them. The sample records about 120,000 clones, roughly 70% being singletons. Sequencing used PBMCs. The receptors derive from a woman between 35 and 50 years old in good health and CMV-seronegative. The CDR3 runs from the conserved cysteine through the conserved F or W. The D gene is left open where the match is weak. The size field is filled for only some rows; it gives once, few, many or a size class.

j_call v_call d_call clone_size cdr3_nt cdr3_aa
TRBJ1-3 TRBV28 . once TGTGCCAGCAGTTTACGGGGGTGGGCTGGAAACACCATATATTTT CASSLRGWAGNTIYF
TRBJ2-7 TRBV4-2 TRBD2 . TGTGCCAGCAGCCTAGACGGGACTAGCGGGGTGGGACCCGAGCAGTACTTC CASSLDGTSGVGPEQYF
TRBJ1-2 TRBV30 TRBD1 . TGTGCCTGGAGCCGGGACAGGCCATATGGCTACACCTTC CAWSRDRPYGYTF
TRBJ2-2 TRBV7-3 . . TGTGCCAGCAGCTTATGGGCCACCGGGGAGCTGTTTTTT CASSLWATGELFF
TRBJ1-4 TRBV6-6 . . TGTGCCAGCATCGACATCCGGGAGGGGGGGGGAAAACTGTTTTTT CASIDIREGGGKLFF
TRBJ2-3 TRBV5-1 . . TGCGCCAGCAGCCTACGGGTATCAGATACGCAGTATTTT CASSLRVSDTQYF
TRBJ2-3 TRBV4-3 . . TGCGCCAGCAGCCAAGATTATGCCAGGGGCGTCACAGATACGCAGTATTTT CASSQDYARGVTDTQYF
TRBJ2-3 TRBV6-4 TRBD1 few TGTGCCAGCAGTGACTCGAGAGGGGGCGCAGATACGCAGTATTTT CASSDSRGGADTQYF
TRBJ2-2 TRBV7-2 . . TGTGCCAGCAGCTTGGGACACCTCACCGGGGAGCTGTTTTTT CASSLGHLTGELFF
TRBJ1-2 TRBV2 . . TGTGCCAGCAGTGGCACAGGGCAAGGCTACACCTTC CASSGTGQGYTF
TRBJ1-2 TRBV2 TRBD1 . TGTGCCAGCAGTGAAAAGGGACAGGGCGATGGCTACACCTTC CASSEKGQGDGYTF
TRBJ1-1 TRBV6-1 TRBD1 . TGTGCCAGCAGTGAATCCCGACAGGGGTTTGAAGCTTTCTTT CASSESRQGFEAFF
TRBJ2-7 TRBV7-2 . . TGTGCCAGCAGCTTAGGGGGCGGGGTGAACGAGCAGTACTTC CASSLGGGVNEQYF
TRBJ2-7 TRBV6-4 TRBD2 . TGTGCCAGCAGTGATCCGGGACTAGCGGTGACCTACGAGCAGTACTTC CASSDPGLAVTYEQYF
TRBJ1-1 TRBV11-1 . . TGTGCCAGCAGCTCTCCGGGACAGAACACTGAAGCTTTCTTT CASSSPGQNTEAFF
TRBJ2-7 TRBV5-5 . . TGTGCCAGCAGCTTGGTGTACTACCCTTCCTACGAGCAGTACTTC CASSLVYYPSYEQYF
TRBJ2-1 TRBV7-3 . once TGTGCCAGCAGCTACCTAGCATCCAATGAGCAGTTCTTC CASSYLASNEQFF
TRBJ1-1 TRBV28 . . TGTGCCAGCAGTTCGGGGGGGGGCCAGAACACTGAAGCTTTCTTT CASSSGGGQNTEAFF
TRBJ2-4 TRBV6-5 TRBD1 . TGTGCCAGCAGGCCCGACAGGGGGCCCACAAACATTCAGTACTTC CASRPDRGPTNIQYF
TRBJ2-7 TRBV5-6 TRBD1 . TGTGCCAGCAGCTCCTTCGGACAGGGGGCGAGTCAGAGCTCCTACGAGCAGTACTTC CASSSFGQGASQSSYEQYF
TRBJ2-1 TRBV6-6 TRBD2 . TGTGCCAGCAGGGAACCTAGGACTAGCGAATACAATGAGCAGTTCTTC CASREPRTSEYNEQFF
TRBJ2-7 TRBV28 TRBD2 . TGTGCCAGCAGACCTACTAGCGGGGCAACCTACGAGCAGTACTTC CASRPTSGATYEQYF
TRBJ1-1 TRBV27 . . TGTGCCAGCAGTCCCCGAGAGGGCACTGAAGCTTTCTTT CASSPREGTEAFF
TRBJ1-2 TRBV20-1 . . TGCAGCGTCTCAGCTAACTATGGCTACACCTTC CSVSANYGYTF
TRBJ2-1 TRBV28 TRBD2 . TGTGCCAGCAGTTTATGGAGCGGGGGGCAGTTCTTC CASSLWSGGQFF
TRBJ1-1 TRBV4-2 TRBD1 . TGTGCCAGCAGCCTTCTGGGACAGGGGATGAACACTGAAGCTTTCTTT CASSLLGQGMNTEAFF
TRBJ2-5 TRBV9 TRBD2 . TGTGCCAGCAGCGTAGGCGGGGGGACCCAAGAGACCCAGTACTTC CASSVGGGTQETQYF
TRBJ1-1 TRBV2 . few TGTGCCACCCGGACAGACACTGAAGCTTTCTTT CATRTDTEAFF
TRBJ1-2 TRBV18 TRBD1 once TGTGCCAGCTCACCTAGGACCGGGACAGGGGTCGACTATGGCTACACCTTC CASSPRTGTGVDYGYTF
TRBJ1-6 TRBV13 TRBD1 once TGTGCCAGCAGCTTAAGACAGGGATTAAATTCACCCCTCCACTTT CASSLRQGLNSPLHF
TRBJ1-2 TRBV7-2 . . TGTGCCAGCAGCTTAGGAGTCGGAGCCAACTATGGCTACACCTTC CASSLGVGANYGYTF
TRBJ2-1 TRBV28 TRBD2 . TGTGCCAGCAGTCCAGGATCTAGCGGGAGAGGTTACAATGAGCAGTTCTTC CASSPGSSGRGYNEQFF
TRBJ1-2 TRBV28 TRBD1 few TGTGCCAGCAGTTTATGGCAGGGGGCGCGGGGCTACACCTTC CASSLWQGARGYTF
TRBJ2-5 TRBV2 . . TGTGCCAGCAGTACGGACAGTAAAGAGACCCAGTACTTC CASSTDSKETQYF
TRBJ2-5 TRBV7-9 TRBD2 . TGTGCCAGTTCGGGAGGGGGGGAGACCCAGTACTTC CASSGGGETQYF
TRBJ1-6 TRBV25-1 . few TGTGCCAGCAGTGAGGCCGGAGGGACCGGGGCTTCACCCCTCCACTTT CASSEAGGTGASPLHF
TRBJ2-3 TRBV13 TRBD1 . TGTGCCAGCAGCTTAGCCTGGGACAGGGGGAAAGATACGCAGTATTTT CASSLAWDRGKDTQYF
TRBJ1-2 TRBV9 TRBD1 . TGTGCCAGCAGCGGGACAGGAGCTAGTAACTATGGCTACACCTTC CASSGTGASNYGYTF
TRBJ2-7 TRBV4-3 TRBD1 . TGCGCCAGCAGCCAATCGACAGGGGCCCCCTCCTACGAGCAGTACTTC CASSQSTGAPSYEQYF
TRBJ2-1 TRBV21-1 . . TGTGCCAGCAGGATGGTAACTAGCGGGAGAGGTGAGCAGTTCTTC CASRMVTSGRGEQFF
TRBJ1-5 TRBV5-4 . once TGTGCCAGCAGCTTGGATCCAGGGCCTAATCAGCCCCAGCATTTT CASSLDPGPNQPQHF
TRBJ2-1 TRBV5-4 . . TGTGCCAGCAGCTTGTTAGGGGTTAGCGGCAATGAGCAGTTCTTC CASSLLGVSGNEQFF
TRBJ1-2 TRBV5-1 TRBD1 . TGCGCCAGCAGCCCTGCGGACAGGGAGGGGAACTATGGCTACACCTTC CASSPADREGNYGYTF
TRBJ1-1 TRBV23-1 . . TGCGCCAGCAGTCAGCCAGCGGCGAACACTGAAGCTTTCTTT CASSQPAANTEAFF
TRBJ1-1 TRBV7-3 . . TGTGCCAGCAGCTTTCAGGGGAACACTGAAGCTTTCTTT CASSFQGNTEAFF
TRBJ2-1 TRBV7-9 . . TGTGCCAGCAGCCTCACAGGGATGGGATACAATGAGCAGTTCTTC CASSLTGMGYNEQFF
TRBJ2-1 TRBV5-8 TRBD1 once TGTGCCAGCAGCCACGGACAGGGAAGGAATGAGCAGTTCTTC CASSHGQGRNEQFF
TRBJ2-7 TRBV18 TRBD1 . TGTGCCAGCTCACCAACGGGACAGGATCTCTACGAGCAGTACTTC CASSPTGQDLYEQYF
TRBJ2-7 TRBV18 . once TGTGCCAGCTCACCACAAATAAGGGGGAACGAGCAGTACTTC CASSPQIRGNEQYF
TRBJ2-2 TRBV28 TRBD2 . TGTGCCAGCAGTTCAGCGGGGTCGAACACCGGGGAGCTGTTTTTT CASSSAGSNTGELFF